This T cell receptor beta chain was observed in a study of metastatic and nonmetastatic thyroid tumors (dated by TCRdb to about 2020). For the study in its entirety: The researchers compared repertoires between peripheral blood samples and tumor or nodule tissue samples from patients with malignant or benign thyroid disease.

No treatment had been received by any patient before thyroid surgery. Using T-cell receptor beta sequencing, the study looked back at clinical samples from patients collected from the early 2010s to the late 2010s. Sequences SQVTM (CDR1) and ANQGSEA (CDR2) are obtained from the germline V gene. The CDR3 has 13 amino acids, counting the end cysteine and phenylalanine. The entry retains the CDR3 DNA only, 39 bases that are in frame from base 1. Trimming accounts for 7 bases at V and 6 bases at J, while the number of junction bases matched to no gene is 8. What the research found in general, with its limitations: In both blood and tumor samples, malignant tumors were reported to have significantly higher TCR beta diversity than benign nodules.

Libraries were constructed by PCR. The sequencing machine was an Illumina HiSeq 4000. High-throughput sequencing was used to profile the TCR beta-chain CDR3 region of each patient. The original methods were these. CDR3 differences across clinicopathological groups were used to build a classifier for discriminating distant-metastatic papillary thyroid cancer patients. Repertoire diversity was assessed with the Shannon index, and tumor-blood repertoire similarity with the Morisita-Horn index. TCRdb reprocessed the public reads (quality trimming at Q25 with fastp, clone calling with MiXCR) and kept in-frame beta chains. These V and J calls derive from TCRdb rather than the authors' analysis. This sample has 13,000 or so clones in its table, and roughly a third of those were observed once. The ten largest make up about 12% of the sample. This clone was counted ten times or more. Its cognate antigen has yet to be identified. One base away there is no much larger clone; base qualities are not given.

The clonotype comes from a male donor with papillary thyroid cancer or a benign thyroid nodule (not recorded which). Some clones in this sample may be carry-over from other donors' samples. The chain was built from TRBV29-1 and TRBJ1-1; 10 central nucleotides agree with TRBD1. The sequenced sample was tumor tissue. The CDR3 sequence is CSATGQGVPEAFF. In nucleotides, the sequence is TGCAGCGCTACCGGACAGGGGGTTCCTGAAGCTTTCTTT.